These 17 T cell receptor beta chains came from one sample sequenced in a study of OX40 agonist ivuxolimab in advanced cancers. Only in-frame clones appear in the TCRdb table, and some are missing; sequencing was by immunoSEQ multiplex PCR. This sample has around 98,000 clones, with 70% to 90% found just once. Sequencing used CD4+ or CD8+ T cells sorted from blood, obtained in a trial of the OX40 agonist ivuxolimab. These receptor sequences come from an adult with an advanced solid tumor such as melanoma, head and neck, liver or kidney cancer.

V and J are TRBV2 and TRBJ1-1; D may be TRBD1 (5 bases). With 7 bases removed from V and 1 base from J, the gap between germline ends came to 10 bases. Germline V gene lookup returns CDR1 SNHLY and CDR2 FYNNEI. This CDR3 comprises 13 residues. CDR3 DNA sequence: TGTGCCAGCATTAGGGACGCGAACACTGAAGCTTTCTTT. Protein product: CASIRDANTEAFF.

As concerns this clone: Since no conserved phenylalanine or tryptophan closes the CDR3, a read error is the likely cause. The chain recombines TRBV27 with TRBJ1-6, with 9 bases that match TRBD1. This CDR3 spans 14 amino acids. With V trimmed by 6 bases and J by 3 bases, 0 bases remained unmatched. Germline assignment: CDR1 MNHEY and CDR2 SMNVEV (reference sequence). The CDR3 sequence: CASRGQGYNSPLHL. The DNA of the CDR3 is TGTGCCAGCAGGGGACAGGGCTATAATTCACCCCTCCACCTT.

The chain combines TRBV5-1 with TRBJ2-5; D may correspond to TRBD1 or TRBD2 (5 bases each). The CDR3 loop spans 14 amino acids. The germline V gene has CDR1 SGHRS and CDR2 YFSETQ. V was trimmed by 3 bases and J by 6 bases, leaving 15 bases between them. The DNA of the CDR3 is TGCGCCAGCAGCTGGGACGGTGCAGGCAAGACCCAGTACTTC. Its translation: CASSWDGAGKTQYF.

This sequence joins TRBV19 and TRBJ2-3; no clear D. The V gene lost 2 bases and the J gene lost 1 base, with 4 bases spanning the gap. Germline CDR1 is LNHDA and CDR2 is SQIVND (reference sequence). This CDR3 comprises 13 residues. DNA for the CDR3: TGTGCCAGTAGTATACAGGGCACAGATACGCAGTATTTT. Translation: CASSIQGTDTQYF.

The rearrangement joins TRBV18 to TRBJ2-3; unclear D gene. Deletions cut 4 bases from V and 0 bases from J, with 2 bases between. CDR3 length: 12 residues. Germline CDR1 is KGHSH and CDR2 is LQKENI. The CDR3 reads CASSRSTDTQYF. The CDR3 region has the DNA TGTGCCAGCTCACGTAGCACAGATACGCAGTATTTT.

This clone was recorded only once. The chain couples TRBV4-2 to TRBJ1-2, with D unclear. The CDR3 loop spans 12 amino acids. The V and J ends lost 1 base and 8 bases respectively, with 8 bases between them. Per germline, CDR1 LGHNA and CDR2 YNFKEQ. CDR3 loop: CASSQGLGGYTF. The CDR3 DNA is TGTGCCAGCAGCCAAGGTCTGGGGGGCTACACCTTC.

This rearrangement joins TRBV2 to TRBJ1-2; D might be TRBD1 (5 bases). V gave up 7 bases and J gave up 2 bases, with 8 bases separating them. The CDR3 spans 12 residues. Germline loops: CDR1 SNHLY, CDR2 FYNNEI. Here the CDR3 DNA reads TGTGCCAGCACAGGGACCAACTATGGCTACACCTTC. Translated: CASTGTNYGYTF.

The CDR3 coding sequence is TGTGCCAGCAGCGCCCTCACGGGCGCGAGTGAAGCTTTCTTT. Translating it yields CASSALTGASEAFF. The V call is TRBV9, the J call TRBJ1-1; D not certain. Per the germline V gene, CDR1 is SGDLS and CDR2 is YYNGEE. The CDR3 has 14 residues. Trimming cost V 3 bases and J 7 bases, with 16 bases left between them.

The genes are TRBV5-8 and TRBJ2-7; weak D call: TRBD2 (6 bases). V lost 3 bases to trimming and J lost 5 bases, with 15 bases between them. The germline V gene encodes CDR1 SGHTS and CDR2 YDEGEE. This CDR3 has 14 residues. CDR3 nucleotides: TGTGCCAGCAGCTCGGGTCGGGAGAGCGACGAGCAGTACTTC. Its protein is CASSSGRESDEQYF.

This rearrangement joins TRBV7-6 to TRBJ2-2; D is perhaps TRBD1 (6 bases). Trimming took 7 bases from V and 6 from J, leaving 15 bases between them. The CDR3 has 14 residues. Looked up from germline, CDR1 is SGHVS and CDR2 is FNYEAQ. The CDR3 region has the DNA TGTGCCAGCAACCTACAGGGAATGGCCGGGGAGCTGTTTTTT. Encoded protein: CASNLQGMAGELFF. Looking up the rest from reference TRBV7-6 and TRBJ2-2 gives the full variable domain: GAGVSQSPRYKVTKRGQDVALRCDPISGHVSLYWYRQALGQGPEFLTYFNYEAQQDKSGLPNDRFSAERPEGSISTLTIQRTEQRDSAMYRCASNLQGMAGELFFGEGSRLTVL.

This rearrangement joins TRBV19 to TRBJ1-2; no reliable D call. This CDR3 comprises 13 residues. Trimming stripped 10 bases from V and 7 bases from J, with 19 bases between. Germline V gene sequence: CDR1 LNHDA, CDR2 SQIVND (reference sequence). CDR3 DNA: TGTGCCACAGACCGGGCCGCTCGTGGTGGCTACACCTTC. Its protein is CATDRAARGGYTF.

A single count supports this clone. J is TRBJ1-2 and V is TRBV25-1; D possibly corresponds to TRBD1 (5 bases). The CDR3 is made up of 16 amino acids. Looked up from germline, CDR1 is MGHDK and CDR2 is SYGVNS. Trimming took off 3 bases at V and 2 bases at J, with 16 bases between the two ends. CDR3 sequence: CASSDIPGRENYGYTF. CDR3 nucleotides: TGTGCCAGCAGTGACATTCCGGGACGGGAAAACTATGGCTACACCTTC.

The chain recombines TRBV7-2 with TRBJ2-3; maybe TRBD2 (6 bases). V lost 3 bases and J 10 bases, leaving 17 bases between the germline ends. Germline CDR1 SGHTA, CDR2 FQGNSA. This CDR3 contains 14 residues. The CDR3 loop reads CASSFDPGRNAQYF. CDR3 DNA: TGTGCCAGCAGCTTCGACCCGGGGAGGAATGCGCAGTATTTT.

The chain is built from TRBV2 and TRBJ2-5, with 10 bases lining up with TRBD2. The ends lost 5 bases at V and 4 bases at J; junction bases unmatched: 7. This CDR3 region has 15 residues. Germline CDR1 SNHLY, CDR2 FYNNEI. CDR3 DNA sequence: TGTGCCAGCAGTCGGGAGAGCGGGGGGGCAGAGACCCAGTACTTC. Encoded protein: CASSRESGGAETQYF. Based on the CDR3 plus reference TRBV2 and TRBJ2-5, the full variable domain is EPEVTQTPSHQVTQMGQEVILRCVPISNHLYFYWYRQILGQKVEFLVSFYNNEISEKSEIFDDQFSVERPDGSNFTLKIRSTKLEDSAMYFCASSRESGGAETQYFGPGTRLLVL.

The chain's CDR3 is CASSFRSGGGSLRGGYTF. DNA of the CDR3: TGTGCCAGCAGTTTTCGGTCTGGGGGCGGGTCCTTGCGGGGCGGCTACACCTTC. V gene TRBV27 combines with J gene TRBJ1-2; weak D call: TRBD1 (6 bases). Trimming stripped 3 bases from V and 8 bases from J, with 28 bases between. This CDR3 has 18 residues. CDR1 and CDR2 from the germline V gene are MNHEY and SMNVEV (reference sequence).

The genes are TRBV10-3 and TRBJ1-2; a weak D match, TRBD1 (5 bases). The germline V gene encodes CDR1 ENHRY and CDR2 SYGVKD. The CDR3 spans 12 residues. V was pared by 10 bases and J by 7 bases, with 16 bases between. The CDR3 region has the DNA TGTGCCACCTCCCAGGGAGTAGGTGGCTACACCTTC. This sequence encodes CATSQGVGGYTF.

This rearrangement joins TRBV7-2 to TRBJ1-6; 9 bases are a match to TRBD1. Losses at the gene ends were 5 bases for V and 7 bases for J; bases not matched to a gene: 9. Germline-derived CDR1 and CDR2 are SGHTA and FQGNSA. The CDR3 is 16 amino acids. In nucleotides, the CDR3 is TGTGCCAGCAGCCTTAACCGGGACAGGGACAATTCACCCCTCCACTTT. It is translated as CASSLNRDRDNSPLHF.